The 31 T cell receptor beta chains presented below share a single source sample, sequenced in a study of PD-L1 blockade in urothelial cancer (TCRdb year 2017). Libraries were made using the immunoSEQ multiplex PCR assay. TCRdb retrieved this table from immuneACCESS and kept in-frame rearrangements only. Not all clones are present; in checked studies, unresolved V genes account for under half, and no reason is known for the remainder. The sample contains roughly 76,000 clones, approximately 90% of them found a single time. The ten largest make up about 0.87% of the sample. The time point label here, explained by the study, means: peripheral blood 6 weeks after treatment start. The source material was PBMCs, sampled around atezolizumab (anti-PD-L1) treatment. All receptors derive from a woman aged 80 or over with urothelial cancer.

The chain recombines TRBV6-1 with TRBJ2-7, with 7 nucleotides matching TRBD2. Trimming took 7 bases from V and 1 from J; bases not matched to a gene: 4. The CDR3 is 13 residues long. The germline V gene encodes CDR1 MNHNS and CDR2 SASEGT. CDR3: CASTGLVSYEQYF. CDR3 in DNA: TGTGCCAGCACTGGACTAGTGTCCTACGAGCAGTACTTC.

The chain's CDR3 is CASSQGLADNGNEQFF. The CDR3 coding sequence is TGTGCCAGCAGCCAGGGACTAGCGGACAATGGGAATGAGCAGTTCTTC. This rearrangement joins TRBV5-4 to TRBJ2-1, with TRBD2 identical over 11 bases. The V segment lost 4 bases and the J segment 7 bases; nucleotides outside the gene matches: 10. The CDR3 is made up of 16 amino acids. Germline V gene sequence: CDR1 SGHNT, CDR2 YYREEE (reference sequence).

This clone was recorded once. CDR3 bases: TGTGCCAGCAGTCGACAGGGGCGAGATGGCTACACCTTC. Translated, it gives CASSRQGRDGYTF. This chain uses TRBV6-5 with TRBJ1-2, with 8 nucleotides matching TRBD1. The CDR3 contains 13 residues. Trimming removed 5 bases from V and 6 bases from J; junction bases left unmatched: 5. Germline V CDR1 and CDR2: MNHEY, SVGAGI.

This chain connects TRBV28 to TRBJ1-1; D perhaps matches TRBD1 (6 bases). The germline gives CDR1 MDHEN, CDR2 SYDVKM. The CDR3 runs to 14 residues. The V and J ends lost 6 bases and 3 bases respectively, with 14 bases between them. The CDR3 loop reads CASRARGGHTEAFF. The CDR3 DNA follows: TGTGCCAGCAGGGCGCGCGGGGGGCACACTGAAGCTTTCTTT.

The chain recombines TRBV5-1 with TRBJ1-1; 7 positions match TRBD1. Per germline, CDR1 SGHRS and CDR2 YFSETQ. CDR3 length equals 15 residues. The V segment lost 7 bases and the J segment 1 base; nucleotides outside the gene matches: 10. CDR3 sequence (DNA): TGCGCCAGCCCTGGCAACAGGGGTCCGAACACTGAAGCTTTCTTT. As protein: CASPGNRGPNTEAFF.

V and J are TRBV28 and TRBJ1-5, with TRBD1 matching 7 bases. In germline, CDR1 is MDHEN, CDR2 SYDVKM. The ends lost 10 bases at V and 9 bases at J; junction bases unmatched: 15. CDR3 length: 14 amino acids. CDR3 sequence reads: CATKDTGDRTPQHF. CDR3 DNA sequence: TGTGCCACCAAAGATACAGGGGACCGGACGCCCCAGCATTTT. Drawing the rest from reference TRBV28 and TRBJ1-5, the complete variable domain is DVKVTQSSRYLVKRTGEKVFLECVQDMDHENMFWYRQDPGLGLRLIYFSYDVKMKEKGDIPEGYSVSREKKERFSLILESASTNQTSMYLCATKDTGDRTPQHFGDGTRLSIL.

The chain joins TRBV29-1 to TRBJ2-7; 9 bases are shared with TRBD1. V dropped 4 bases and J dropped 2; count of bases not matched to a gene: 9. The V gene's germline CDR1 is SQVTM and CDR2 ANQGSEA. The CDR3 has 15 amino acids. The CDR3 nucleotides read TGCAGCGTTGTAGAGTGGGACAGGGCCACCTACGAGCAGTACTTC. Protein: CSVVEWDRATYEQYF.

V gene TRBV5-1 combines with J gene TRBJ2-3, with 7 bases matching TRBD2. The CDR3 has 18 residues. Trimming cost V 0 bases and J 4 bases; bases outside gene matches: 14. Germline V gene sequence: CDR1 SGHRS, CDR2 YFSETQ. CDR3 sequence (DNA): TGCGCCAGCAGCTTGGGAGCGGGACTGGGGTTTTCGGCAGATACGCAGTATTTT. Translated: CASSLGAGLGFSADTQYF.

The chain recombines TRBV30 with TRBJ1-1, with a tentative D call TRBD1 (5 bases). Germline CDR1 reads GTSNPN; CDR2 reads SVGIG (reference sequence). Trimming removed 0 bases at V and 0 bases at J, with 14 bases between. This CDR3 comprises 16 residues. The CDR3 DNA reads as TGTGCCTGGAGTGTACGGCGGGGCCATATGAACACTGAAGCTTTCTTT. Protein sequence: CAWSVRRGHMNTEAFF.

The CDR3 here is CASSRDRAVQYF. For the CDR3, the DNA is TGTGCCAGCAGTCGGGACAGGGCGGTGCAGTACTTC. The chain uses TRBV6-1 and TRBJ2-7; 9 bases align to TRBD1. Trimming cost V 5 bases and J 9 bases; bases outside gene matches: 5. The CDR3 runs to 12 residues. Germline V gene sequence: CDR1 MNHNS, CDR2 SASEGT.

This clone was seen just once. CDR3 residues: CASSLDRGENEAFF. The CDR3, as DNA: TGTGCCAGCAGCCTCGACAGGGGAGAGAATGAAGCTTTCTTT. The chain carries TRBV7-6 and TRBJ1-1; the match to TRBD1 covers 8 bases. CDR3 length: 14 residues. Trimming at V came to 5 bases and at J to 7 bases, leaving 9 bases not matched to a gene. Germline V gene data show CDR1 as SGHVS and CDR2 as FNYEAQ.

CDR3 sequence: CASSPKTNTEAFF. The CDR3 nucleotides read TGTGCCAGCTCACCGAAGACTAACACTGAAGCTTTCTTT. The V and J genes are TRBV18 and TRBJ1-1, with D hard to call. This CDR3 region has 13 residues. V lost 3 bases and J 2 bases, leaving 7 bases between the germline ends. Germline V CDR1 and CDR2: KGHSH, LQKENI.

The chain has TRBV27 and TRBJ2-3; perhaps TRBD2 as D (6 bases). CDR1 and CDR2 from the germline V gene are MNHEY and SMNVEV (reference sequence). V gave up 5 bases and J gave up 0 bases, with 21 bases separating them. The CDR3 sequence is 18 residues long. The CDR3 coding sequence is TGTGCCAGCAGTCCCCCCCTAGGAGCGGGCACTAGCACAGATACGCAGTATTTT. This gives the protein CASSPPLGAGTSTDTQYF.

The chain links TRBV15 to TRBJ2-1; TRBD2 matches 13 bases. The CDR3 contains 15 residues. Germline V lookup: CDR1 LNHNV, CDR2 YYDKDF (reference sequence). With 2 bases clipped from V and 10 bases from J, the junction kept 5 bases outside the gene matches. DNA of the CDR3: TGTGCCACCAGCAGAACTAGCGGGAGGGCTTGGGAGCAGTTCTTC. Protein: CATSRTSGRAWEQFF.

The chain combines TRBV7-6 with TRBJ2-7, with D uncertain. CDR1 and CDR2 (germline): SGHVS, FNYEAQ. The V end lost 1 base, the J end lost 6 bases, and 10 bases lay between the germline ends. This CDR3 spans 13 amino acids. The CDR3 reads CASSLDIFSEQYF. CDR3 DNA: TGTGCCAGCAGCTTAGATATATTTTCCGAGCAGTACTTC.

This chain uses TRBV19 with TRBJ1-2, with D possibly being TRBD1 (6 bases). The V and J ends lost 6 bases and 4 bases respectively, with 18 bases between them. The germline V gene encodes CDR1 LNHDA and CDR2 SQIVND (reference sequence). The CDR3 sequence is 15 residues long. CDR3 protein: CASRPTGDRFYGYTF. CDR3 nucleotide sequence: TGTGCCAGTAGACCGACAGGCGACCGTTTCTATGGCTACACCTTC.

V is TRBV30 and J is TRBJ1-2; D remains ambiguous. The CDR3 loop spans 12 amino acids. V lost 2 bases and J lost 6, with 10 bases in between. Germline lookup yields CDR1 GTSNPN and CDR2 SVGIG (reference sequence). This CDR3 is CAWSKRRHGYTF. The DNA for the CDR3 is TGTGCCTGGAGTAAAAGGAGGCATGGCTACACCTTC.

This chain connects TRBV27 to TRBJ2-2; 7 nucleotides agree with TRBD1. Trimming at V came to 5 bases and at J to 1 base, leaving 4 bases not matched to a gene. Germline CDR1 MNHEY, CDR2 SMNVEV (reference sequence). The CDR3 has 15 amino acids. The CDR3 here is CASSRQGGNTGELFF. The CDR3 nucleotides are TGTGCCAGCAGTAGACAGGGCGGGAACACCGGGGAGCTGTTTTTT.

The chain joins TRBV21-1 to TRBJ1-2. TRBV21-1 is listed as a pseudogene. CDR3 length: 17 residues. The CDR3 DNA reads as TGTGCCAGCAGCAAATCTCCGCGAGGAAGCGGAGGATATGGCTACACCTTC. Translating it yields CASSKSPRGSGGYGYTF.

This chain joins TRBV7-3 and TRBJ1-2; D is ambiguous. Germline loops: CDR1 SGHTA, CDR2 FQGTGA. This CDR3 spans 15 amino acids. V was pared by 4 bases and J by 4 bases, with 16 bases between. The CDR3 coding sequence is TGTGCCAGCAGCTCAGGAGAAGTCCGGGGCTATGGCTACACCTTC. Amino acids: CASSSGEVRGYGYTF. The variable domain in full, with the rest retrieved from reference TRBV7-3 and TRBJ1-2, is GAGVSQTPSNKVTEKGKYVELRCDPISGHTALYWYRQSLGQGPEFLIYFQGTGAADDSGLPNDRFFAVRPEGSVSTLKIQRTERGDSAVYLCASSSGEVRGYGYTFGSGTRLTVV.

This chain connects TRBV27 to TRBJ1-1; the D is unclear. CDR3 size: 14 residues. Germline lookup yields CDR1 MNHEY and CDR2 SMNVEV (reference sequence). V was clipped by 5 bases and J by 0 bases, with 10 bases between them. CDR3 sequence: CASSLPGLNTEAFF. As DNA, the CDR3 is TGTGCCAGCAGTCTACCGGGTTTGAACACTGAAGCTTTCTTT.

The chain links TRBV7-6 to TRBJ2-7; possible D gene TRBD2, 5 bases. Germline assignment: CDR1 SGHVS and CDR2 FNYEAQ. V lost 1 base and J 2 bases, leaving 12 bases between the germline ends. The CDR3 covers 15 residues. The CDR3 loop is CASSLGSGLPYEQYF. CDR3 sequence (DNA): TGTGCCAGCAGCTTAGGTAGTGGACTTCCCTACGAGCAGTACTTC. Looking up the rest from reference TRBV7-6 and TRBJ2-7 gives the full variable domain: GAGVSQSPRYKVTKRGQDVALRCDPISGHVSLYWYRQALGQGPEFLTYFNYEAQQDKSGLPNDRFSAERPEGSISTLTIQRTEQRDSAMYRCASSLGSGLPYEQYFGPGTRLTVT.

V usage is TRBV7-9 and J usage is TRBJ2-2; 7 nucleotides agree with TRBD2. The V gene's germline CDR1 is SEHNR and CDR2 FQNEAQ (reference sequence). V lost 2 bases to trimming and J lost 0 bases; unmatched junction nucleotides: 0. The CDR3 sequence is 15 residues long. For the CDR3, the DNA is TGTGCCAGCAGCTTAAGCGGGACGAACACCGGGGAGCTGTTTTTT. Translated: CASSLSGTNTGELFF.

The chain employs TRBV28 and TRBJ2-3, with TRBD2 matching over 10 bases. CDR3 length: 17 amino acids. V trimming: 3 bases; J trimming: 1 base; junction bases outside the gene matches: 7. Per germline, CDR1 MDHEN and CDR2 SYDVKM. CDR3 nucleotide sequence: TGTGCCAGCAGTTTGCGTCTAGCGGGAGCCGGCACAGATACGCAGTATTTT. Translating gives CASSLRLAGAGTDTQYF. Supplemented by reference TRBV28 and TRBJ2-3, the full variable domain reads DVKVTQSSRYLVKRTGEKVFLECVQDMDHENMFWYRQDPGLGLRLIYFSYDVKMKEKGDIPEGYSVSREKKERFSLILESASTNQTSMYLCASSLRLAGAGTDTQYFGPGTRLTVL.

The chain carries TRBV30 and TRBJ2-1, with 7 bases that match TRBD1. The ends lost 2 bases at V and 3 bases at J; junction bases unmatched: 13. The V gene's germline CDR1 is GTSNPN and CDR2 SVGIG (reference sequence). The CDR3 sequence is 17 residues long. CDR3 DNA sequence: TGTGCCTGGAGTCCGAGCGGAAAGGGGGCTTTCTACAATGAGCAGTTCTTC. As protein: CAWSPSGKGAFYNEQFF. The full variable domain, its missing parts supplied by reference TRBV30 and TRBJ2-1, is SQTIHQWPATLVQPVGSPLSLECTVEGTSNPNLYWYRQAAGRGLQLLFYSVGIGQISSEVPQNLSASRPQDRQFILSSKKLLLSDSGFYLCAWSPSGKGAFYNEQFFGPGTRLTVL.

V is TRBV5-5 and J is TRBJ1-2; 7 bases align to TRBD1. V lost 0 bases, J lost 1 base, and 3 bases stayed unmatched. Germline CDR1 and CDR2: SGHKS and YYEKEE (reference sequence). The CDR3 has 15 amino acids. Here the CDR3 DNA reads TGTGCCAGCAGCTTGGGGGACAGCCTTAACTATGGCTACACCTTC. This gives the protein CASSLGDSLNYGYTF.

The V and J genes are TRBV29-1 and TRBJ2-2; TRBD1 is a possible D gene (6 bases). Trimming stripped 7 bases from V and 2 bases from J, with 14 bases between. CDR1 and CDR2 from the germline V gene are SQVTM and ANQGSEA. The CDR3 extends over 14 amino acids. CDR3 region: CSARTATNTGELFF. CDR3 nucleotides: TGCAGCGCTCGGACAGCTACTAACACCGGGGAGCTGTTTTTT.

The rearrangement links TRBV14 to TRBJ2-1, with 8 positions matching TRBD2. The junction had 13 bases not matched to a gene; V was cut back by 3 bases and J by 12 bases. Germline CDR1 is SGHDN and CDR2 is FVKESK. The CDR3 has 15 amino acids. CDR3 nucleotide sequence: TGTGCCAGCAGCCAGGGAGCCGGGACTAGTTTTGTGCAGTTCTTC. This gives the protein CASSQGAGTSFVQFF. The whole variable domain, remainder taken from reference TRBV14 and TRBJ2-1, is EAGVTQFPSHSVIEKGQTVTLRCDPISGHDNLYWYRRVMGKEIKFLLHFVKESKQDESGMPNNRFLAERTGGTYSTLKVQPAELEDSGVYFCASSQGAGTSFVQFFGPGTRLTVL.

The rearrangement links TRBV19 to TRBJ2-1; 9 nucleotides agree with TRBD2. The CDR3 is 15 residues long. Germline V lookup: CDR1 LNHDA, CDR2 SQIVND (reference sequence). V dropped 3 bases and J dropped 4; count of bases not matched to a gene: 4. The CDR3, as DNA: TGTGCCAGTAGTATTAGCGGGAGTTGGTACAATGAGCAGTTCTTC. Translated: CASSISGSWYNEQFF.

The V and J genes are TRBV27 and TRBJ1-1; D remains unclear. CDR1 is MNHEY and CDR2 is SMNVEV in the germline V gene (reference sequence). The length of the CDR3 is 15 residues. Trimming stripped 4 bases from V and 3 bases from J, with 15 bases between. CDR3 DNA: TGTGCCAGCAGTTATTCTCTTGTCAGTGACACTGAAGCTTTCTTT. Its translation: CASSYSLVSDTEAFF.

This chain links TRBV7-9 with TRBJ1-2; D is undetermined. The CDR3 loop spans 14 amino acids. The germline V gene has CDR1 SEHNR and CDR2 FQNEAQ (reference sequence). Deletions cut 1 base from V and 5 bases from J, with 11 bases between. The CDR3 sequence: CASSLGQSPYGYTF. CDR3 bases: TGTGCCAGCAGCTTAGGACAATCCCCTTATGGCTACACCTTC.